The clone carrying this TCR beta chain was picked up one time. This entry is derived from a study of blood T cell repertoires in COVID-19. Per germline, CDR1 MNHEY and CDR2 SVGEGT. Unmatched junction bases numbered 9, after V lost 2 bases and J lost 4 bases. The CDR3 covers 17 residues. Study processing details: Scientists estimated how many nucleated cells there were by amplifying reference gene primers. This table comes from immunoSEQ multiplex PCR, and its TCRdb copy is limited to in-frame clones, with some not included. The V and J calls and clone size come from that table; D and trimming were worked out from the DNA. The sample contains 270,000 or so clones, approximately 81% of which appear only once.

The chain employs TRBV6-2 or TRBV6-3 and TRBJ2-1; TRBD2 matches 9 bases. The sequence was obtained from a woman younger than 30 with acute or convalescent COVID-19. The sample consisted of peripheral blood. CDR3 coding DNA: TGTGCCAGCAGTTACCCCTTCGGGACTAGCAGATACAATGAGCAGTTCTTC. It is translated as CASSYPFGTSRYNEQFF.